These 27 T cell receptor beta chains were sequenced from one sample in a study of memory CD4+ T cells and cytomegalovirus serostatus. Single viable CD3+CD4+CD8-CD45RO+ cells were sorted as the memory CD4+ T cells. Using immunoSEQ multiplex PCR, the repertoire was profiled, and TCRdb retains in-frame clones only, with some absent. The data show 40,000 or so clones, around 84% seen once. The sequenced material came from memory CD4+ T cells from blood. Receptors originate from an adult in good health and CMV-seronegative.

V gene TRBV5-5 combines with J gene TRBJ2-7, with D perhaps matching TRBD1 (6 bases). Between the trimmed V and J ends, which lost 7 bases and 1 base, there was a span of 18 bases. The CDR3 covers 15 residues. Looked up from germline, CDR1 is SGHKS and CDR2 is YYEKEE (reference sequence). CDR3 protein: CASSPRRGSSYEQYF. In DNA, the CDR3 is TGTGCCAGCTCCCCACGAAGGGGGTCATCCTACGAGCAGTACTTC. Supplemented by reference TRBV5-5 and TRBJ2-7, the full variable domain reads DAGVTQSPTHLIKTRGQQVTLRCSPISGHKSVSWYQQVLGQGPQFIFQYYEKEERGRGNFPDRFSARQFPNYSSELNVNALLLGDSALYLCASSPRRGSSYEQYFGPGTRLTVT.

The chain is built from TRBV18 and TRBJ1-2; D not certain. The CDR3 totals 16 residues. Trimming shortened V by 0 bases and J by 4 bases, and 15 bases separated the two germline ends. Germline V gene sequence: CDR1 KGHSH, CDR2 LQKENI. The CDR3: CASSPPLGEVGYGYTF. The CDR3 coding sequence is TGTGCCAGCTCACCACCCCTGGGAGAAGTAGGCTATGGCTACACCTTC.

The J gene is TRBJ2-1, the V gene TRBV14; possibly TRBD1 for D (7 bases). V was trimmed by 1 base and J by 11 bases, leaving 12 bases between them. There are 13 residues in the CDR3. Germline V gene data show CDR1 as SGHDN and CDR2 as FVKESK. This chain's CDR3 is CASSQGGDRKQFF. The CDR3 bases are TGTGCCAGCAGCCAAGGGGGGGACAGAAAGCAGTTCTTC.

J is TRBJ1-1 and V is TRBV5-6; TRBD1 aligns across 9 bases. The length of the CDR3 is 13 residues. CDR1 and CDR2 from the germline V gene are SGHDT and YYEEEE. Trimming cost V 7 bases and J 4 bases; bases outside gene matches: 5. This chain's CDR3 is CASGYRGPTEAFF. The CDR3 DNA follows: TGTGCCAGCGGTTACAGGGGGCCCACTGAAGCTTTCTTT.

As DNA, the CDR3 is TGTGCCTGGAACCCTACGGGCGGGGAGCTGTTTTTT. Its translation is CAWNPTGGELFF. The chain couples TRBV30 to TRBJ2-2; D remains unclear. Germline values: CDR1 GTSNPN, CDR2 SVGIG (reference sequence). The CDR3 is 12 residues long. V was shortened by 4 bases and J by 7 bases, with 10 bases between the two germline ends.

This clone has just one count. The rearrangement links TRBV29-1 to TRBJ1-2, with unresolved D. Trimming removed 0 bases at V and 4 bases at J, with 12 bases between. The CDR3 consists of 14 residues. From germline, CDR1 is SQVTM and CDR2 ANQGSEA. The CDR3 DNA reads as TGCAGCGTTGAAGATGCCTCCGGGAGCTATGGCTACACCTTC. Encoded protein: CSVEDASGSYGYTF.

This clone was counted once. V and J are TRBV6-1 and TRBJ1-5; D gene unclear. This CDR3 has 14 amino acids. The germline V gene has CDR1 MNHNS and CDR2 SASEGT. V was shortened by 2 bases and J by 4 bases, with 9 bases between the two germline ends. CDR3: CASSERAPNQPQHF. The CDR3 DNA is TGTGCCAGCAGTGAAAGGGCACCTAATCAGCCCCAGCATTTT.

The chain links TRBV21-1 to TRBJ2-2; the tabulated D call, TRBD2, remains unverified against the DNA. TRBV21-1 is termed a pseudogene. CDR3 size: 19 residues. The CDR3 region is CASSGKGRGEDANTGELFF. The CDR3 DNA sequence: TGTGCCAGCAGCGGAAAAGGGAGGGGGGAGGACGCGAACACCGGGGAGCTGTTTTTT.

The chain joins TRBV4-1 to TRBJ2-3; D ambiguous. This CDR3 spans 16 amino acids. The V and J ends lost 3 bases and 0 bases respectively, with 13 bases between them. Germline CDR1 and CDR2: MGHRA and YSYEKL. The DNA of the CDR3 is TGCGCCAGCAGCCAGGGTGACTTAATTAGCACAGATACGCAGTATTTT. Its translation is CASSQGDLISTDTQYF.

The rearrangement joins TRBV7-9 to TRBJ1-1; D call uncertain. CDR1 is SEHNR, CDR2 FQNEAQ, per germline (reference sequence). The V end lost 2 bases, the J end lost 2 bases, and 9 bases lay between the germline ends. This CDR3 is 14 amino acids long. The CDR3 nucleotides are TGTGCCAGCAGCTTAATTGGAGTTAACACTGAAGCTTTCTTT. Protein product: CASSLIGVNTEAFF.

This chain links TRBV13 with TRBJ2-7; no firm D call. The CDR3 loop spans 11 amino acids. The germline CDR1 and CDR2 sequences are PRHDT and FYEKMQ (reference sequence). Trimming removed 4 bases at V and 2 bases at J, with 3 bases between. The CDR3 is CASSSAYEQYF. CDR3 nucleotide sequence: TGTGCCAGCAGCTCTGCCTACGAGCAGTACTTC. Together with reference TRBV13 and TRBJ2-7, the CDR3 gives the full variable domain: AAGVIQSPRHLIKEKRETATLKCYPIPRHDTVYWYQQGPGQDPQFLISFYEKMQSDKGSIPDRFSAQQFSDYHSELNMSSLELGDSALYFCASSSAYEQYFGPGTRLTVT.

The gene calls are TRBV7-9 and TRBJ1-4; TRBD1 agrees at 8 bases. The V segment lost 5 bases and the J segment 4 bases; nucleotides outside the gene matches: 3. The germline V gene has CDR1 SEHNR and CDR2 FQNEAQ (reference sequence). The CDR3 is made up of 14 amino acids. The CDR3 DNA is TGTGCCAGCAGCGCGGGACAGGATAATGAAAAACTGTTTTTT. Translation: CASSAGQDNEKLFF.

This rearrangement joins TRBV7-2 to TRBJ2-7, with a possible D match to TRBD2 (5 bases). The CDR3 spans 15 residues. Trimming took off 3 bases at V and 2 bases at J, with 14 bases between the two ends. CDR1 is SGHTA, CDR2 FQGNSA, per germline. The CDR3 DNA follows: TGTGCCAGCAGCTTCGATCCCGGAGGAGCCTACGAGCAGTACTTC. This gives the protein CASSFDPGGAYEQYF.

This chain connects TRBV6-6 to TRBJ1-1; D uncertain. The CDR3 runs 14 residues. Trimming removed 0 bases at V and 8 bases at J, with 13 bases between. Per germline, CDR1 MNHNY and CDR2 SVGAGI (reference sequence). The CDR3 DNA reads as TGTGCCAGCAGTTACTCGGGATATAGCTCAGAAGCTTTCTTT. It is translated as CASSYSGYSSEAFF.

This sequence joins TRBV7-8 and TRBJ2-7; 9 positions agree with TRBD1. CDR3 length: 15 amino acids. Germline CDR1 reads SGHVS; CDR2 reads FQNEAQ. Trimming at V came to 5 bases and at J to 1 base, leaving 6 bases not matched to a gene. CDR3 in DNA: TGTGCCAGCAGCCAGAGCGGGACAGGGTCCTACGAGCAGTACTTC. Amino acids: CASSQSGTGSYEQYF.

V and J are TRBV30 and TRBJ1-2; D is perhaps TRBD1 (5 bases). Trimming pared 3 bases from V and 3 bases from J, leaving 14 bases between. This CDR3 region has 14 residues. Per germline, CDR1 GTSNPN and CDR2 SVGIG (reference sequence). CDR3 in amino acids: CAWRAGGDYYGYTF. CDR3 sequence (DNA): TGTGCCTGGAGAGCTGGAGGGGACTACTATGGCTACACCTTC.

The genes are TRBV19 and TRBJ2-1; D gene uncertain. The V gene's germline CDR1 is LNHDA and CDR2 SQIVND (reference sequence). Trimming stripped 10 bases from V and 2 bases from J, with 9 bases between. The CDR3 spans 12 residues. CDR3 bases: TGTGCCACTGGCCGAGCCTACAATGAGCAGTTCTTC. Translation: CATGRAYNEQFF. The whole variable domain, remainder taken from reference TRBV19 and TRBJ2-1, is DGGITQSPKYLFRKEGQNVTLSCEQNLNHDAMYWYRQDPGQGLRLIYYSQIVNDFQKGDIAEGYSVSREKKESFPLTVTSAQKNPTAFYLCATGRAYNEQFFGPGTRLTVL.

This clone occurred a few times. The CDR3 DNA sequence: TGTGCCAGCAGCTTAGAGGTCGGGTCCAATGAGCAGTTCTTC. This gives the protein CASSLEVGSNEQFF. This chain uses TRBV7-9 with TRBJ2-1; no clear D gene. CDR1 SEHNR and CDR2 FQNEAQ come from the germline V gene (reference sequence). The V end was cut by 1 base, the J end by 6 bases, with 10 bases between. The length of the CDR3 is 14 residues.

The V gene is TRBV5-6, the J gene TRBJ2-5; no clear D gene. Trimming left V 6 bases short and J 5 bases short, with 14 bases between. CDR1 and CDR2 (germline): SGHDT, YYEEEE. The CDR3 runs to 13 residues. The CDR3 sequence is CASTQSWRETQYF. The CDR3 DNA is TGTGCCAGCACGCAGTCATGGCGGGAGACCCAGTACTTC. The full variable domain, rest sourced from reference TRBV5-6 and TRBJ2-5, is DAGVTQSPTHLIKTRGQQVTLRCSPKSGHDTVSWYQQALGQGPQFIFQYYEEEERQRGNFPDRFSGHQFPNYSSELNVNALLLGDSALYLCASTQSWRETQYFGPGTRLLVL.

The V call is TRBV18, the J call TRBJ2-3; 8 bases map to TRBD2. V lost 3 bases, J lost 2 bases, and 7 bases stayed unmatched. CDR1 is KGHSH and CDR2 is LQKENI in the germline V gene. The CDR3 has 16 amino acids. CDR3 DNA sequence: TGTGCCAGCTCACCCCGGGGAGCGGGGGACACAGATACGCAGTATTTT. Translating it yields CASSPRGAGDTDTQYF.

The genes are TRBV12-5 and TRBJ1-5; D is possibly TRBD1 (5 bases). Germline V gene sequence: CDR1 LGHNT, CDR2 FRNRAP. Trimming shortened V by 0 bases and J by 5 bases, and 5 bases separated the two germline ends. This CDR3 region has 13 residues. The CDR3 here is CASGLVQDQPQHF. The CDR3 nucleotides are TGTGCTAGTGGTTTGGTACAGGATCAGCCCCAGCATTTT.

The table lists this clone with a count of one. The CDR3 spells CASGGQGKGQPQHF. In nucleotides, the CDR3 is TGTGCCAGCGGCGGGCAGGGAAAAGGGCAGCCCCAGCATTTT. V usage is TRBV19 and J usage is TRBJ1-5, with D tentatively TRBD1 (5 bases). CDR1 is LNHDA, CDR2 SQIVND, per germline (reference sequence). Trimming removed 9 bases at V and 7 bases at J, with 19 bases between. The CDR3 length is 14 residues.

The chain carries TRBV14 and TRBJ1-2, with D possibly being TRBD1 (5 bases). Germline V gives CDR1 SGHDN, CDR2 FVKESK. The ends were cut back, 0 bases at V and 4 bases at J, with 9 bases in the middle. This CDR3 region has 14 residues. CDR3 sequence reads: CASSQDDRGYGYTF. The CDR3 DNA reads TGTGCCAGCAGCCAAGACGACAGAGGCTATGGCTACACCTTC.

V usage is TRBV18 and J usage is TRBJ1-3; D may be TRBD1 (6 bases). Trimming removed 3 bases at V and 2 bases at J, with 8 bases between. The CDR3 is 14 residues long. Germline assignment: CDR1 KGHSH and CDR2 LQKENI. CDR3 loop: CASSPSGAGNTIYF. CDR3 sequence (DNA): TGTGCCAGCTCACCTTCAGGGGCTGGAAACACCATATATTTT.

The rearrangement uses TRBV10-3 and TRBJ2-3; 10 bases agree with TRBD2. The CDR3 loop spans 17 amino acids. The V gene's germline CDR1 is ENHRY and CDR2 SYGVKD. V was pared by 2 bases and J by 2 bases, with 7 bases of the junction left unmatched. The DNA of the CDR3 is TGTGCCATCAGTGAGGGTACTAGCGGGGATCCCACAGATACGCAGTATTTT. Its protein product is CAISEGTSGDPTDTQYF.

The chain couples TRBV30 to TRBJ2-5; D perhaps matches TRBD1 (5 bases). The V end lost 1 base, the J end lost 5 bases, and 11 bases lay between the germline ends. CDR3 length: 13 residues. From germline, CDR1 is GTSNPN and CDR2 SVGIG (reference sequence). CDR3 sequence reads: CAWSAGRGETQYF. CDR3 in DNA: TGTGCCTGGAGTGCTGGTAGGGGTGAGACCCAGTACTTC.

This clone came up a few times. This rearrangement joins TRBV6-5 to TRBJ1-1; perhaps TRBD1 as D (5 bases). Trimming cost V 6 bases and J 6 bases, with 14 bases left between them. The CDR3 is 13 residues long. CDR1 is MNHEY, CDR2 SVGAGI, per germline. The CDR3 coding sequence is TGTGCCAGCAGCAGCGGGACCTCCCCTGAAGCTTTCTTT. Amino acid sequence: CASSSGTSPEAFF.